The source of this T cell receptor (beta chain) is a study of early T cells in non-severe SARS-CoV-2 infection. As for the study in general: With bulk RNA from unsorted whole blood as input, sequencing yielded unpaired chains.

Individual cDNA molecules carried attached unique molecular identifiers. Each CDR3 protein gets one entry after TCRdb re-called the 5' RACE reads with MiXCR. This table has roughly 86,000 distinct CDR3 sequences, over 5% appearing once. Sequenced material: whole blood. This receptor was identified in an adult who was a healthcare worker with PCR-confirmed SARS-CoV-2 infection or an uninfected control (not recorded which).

In nucleotides, the CDR3 is TGTGCCAGCAGCCAAGATTCCCCAGGATCCTCCTACAATGAGCAGTTCTTC. Its translation: CASSQDSPGSSYNEQFF. The V gene is TRBV3-1, the J gene TRBJ2-1; D not resolved. The CDR3 contains 17 residues. The germline CDR1 and CDR2 sequences are LGHDT and YNNKEL (reference sequence). V lost 0 bases, J lost 0 bases, and 12 bases lay in between.